This TCR beta chain was identified during a study of CD8+ T cells in alopecia areata. Across the whole study: Tofacitinib lasted 6 to 18 months, then 6 months off drug.

Study observations and caveats: On tofacitinib, scalp clonality and expanded CD8+ clones among top 100 fell significantly. Whereas mice showed it more clearly, TCR sharing across patients was murkier, possibly because of HLA.

Following RNA extraction, reverse transcription yielded cDNA that acted as the sequencing template. The method was immunoSEQ multiplex PCR; TCRdb's version includes in-frame clones alone and lacks a portion of them. The sample yields over 100,000 clones, around 56% seen once. About this clone: Its antigen is unknown.

Treatment given: oral pan-JAK inhibitor, 5-10 mg twice daily. The CDR3 extends over 16 amino acids. V lost 3 bases and J 7 bases, leaving 22 bases between the germline ends. CDR1 is MGHRA, CDR2 YSYEKL, per germline. The chain employs TRBV4-1 and TRBJ2-7; D may match TRBD1 or TRBD2 (5 bases each). This sample comprised CD4+ T cells sorted from blood, obtained at week 4, from a patient treated with tofacitinib. This TCR came from a human donor with alopecia areata. DNA for the CDR3: TGCGCCAGCAGCCAGCCCTTACGGGTGGGACCCTTGGAGCAGTACTTC. Translation: CASSQPLRVGPLEQYF.